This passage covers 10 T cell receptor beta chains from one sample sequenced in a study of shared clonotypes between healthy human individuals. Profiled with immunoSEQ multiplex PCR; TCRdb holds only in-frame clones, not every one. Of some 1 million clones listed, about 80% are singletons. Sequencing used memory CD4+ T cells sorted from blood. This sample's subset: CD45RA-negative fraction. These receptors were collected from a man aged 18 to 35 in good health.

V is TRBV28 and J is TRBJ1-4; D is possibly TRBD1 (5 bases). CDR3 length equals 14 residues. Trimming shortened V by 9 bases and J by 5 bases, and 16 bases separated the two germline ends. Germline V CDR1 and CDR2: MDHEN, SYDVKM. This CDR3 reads CASTRGRQNEKLFF. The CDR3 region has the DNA TGTGCCAGTACACGGGGCAGACAAAATGAAAAACTGTTTTTT.

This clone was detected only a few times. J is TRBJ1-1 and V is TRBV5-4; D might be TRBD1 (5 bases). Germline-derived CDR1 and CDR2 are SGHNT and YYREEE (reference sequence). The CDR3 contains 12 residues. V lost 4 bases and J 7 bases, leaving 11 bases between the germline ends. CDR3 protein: CASSRKGFEAFF. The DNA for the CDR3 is TGTGCCAGCAGCCGTAAGGGGTTTGAAGCTTTCTTT.

The CDR3 region is CASSMRTSGGAGELFF. DNA for the CDR3: TGTGCCAGTAGTATGAGGACTAGCGGGGGGGCCGGGGAGCTGTTTTTT. This chain links TRBV19 with TRBJ2-2, with TRBD2 matching over 15 bases. The CDR3 runs 16 residues. Per the germline V gene, CDR1 is LNHDA and CDR2 is SQIVND (reference sequence). V lost 3 bases and J lost 6; bases outside the gene matches: 2.

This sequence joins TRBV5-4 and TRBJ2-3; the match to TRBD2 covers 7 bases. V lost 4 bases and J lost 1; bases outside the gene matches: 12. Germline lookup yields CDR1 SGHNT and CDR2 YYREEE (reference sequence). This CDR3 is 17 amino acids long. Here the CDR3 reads CASSPSGAGSGTDTQYF. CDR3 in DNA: TGTGCCAGCAGCCCCTCAGGAGCGGGGAGCGGCACAGATACGCAGTATTTT.

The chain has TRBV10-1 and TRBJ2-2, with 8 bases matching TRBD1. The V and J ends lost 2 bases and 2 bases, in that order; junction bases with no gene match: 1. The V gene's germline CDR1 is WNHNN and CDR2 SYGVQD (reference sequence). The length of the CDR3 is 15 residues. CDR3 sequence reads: CASSETGGNTGELFF. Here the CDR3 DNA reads TGCGCCAGCAGTGAGACAGGGGGTAACACCGGGGAGCTGTTTTTT.

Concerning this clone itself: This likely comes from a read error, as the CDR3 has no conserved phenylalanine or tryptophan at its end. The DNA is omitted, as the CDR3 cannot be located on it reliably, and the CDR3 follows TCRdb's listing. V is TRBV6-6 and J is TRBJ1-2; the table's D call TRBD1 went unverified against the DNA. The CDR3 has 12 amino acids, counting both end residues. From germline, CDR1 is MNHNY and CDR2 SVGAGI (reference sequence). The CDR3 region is CASSSYRDSSSL.

CDR3 region: CSAPKYAEQYF. The CDR3 bases are TGCAGTGCTCCGAAGTACGCCGAGCAGTACTTC. The rearrangement uses TRBV20-1 and TRBJ2-7; D is unresolved. The CDR3 consists of 11 residues. From germline, CDR1 is DFQATT and CDR2 SNEGSKA (reference sequence). Trimming cost V 5 bases and J 6 bases, with 11 bases left between them.

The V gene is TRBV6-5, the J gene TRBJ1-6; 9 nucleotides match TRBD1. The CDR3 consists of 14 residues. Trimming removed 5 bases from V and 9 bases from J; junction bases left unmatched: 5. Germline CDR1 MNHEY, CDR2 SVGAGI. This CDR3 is CASSNRGQGSPLHF. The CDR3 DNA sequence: TGTGCCAGCAGTAACAGGGGGCAGGGTTCACCCCTCCACTTT.

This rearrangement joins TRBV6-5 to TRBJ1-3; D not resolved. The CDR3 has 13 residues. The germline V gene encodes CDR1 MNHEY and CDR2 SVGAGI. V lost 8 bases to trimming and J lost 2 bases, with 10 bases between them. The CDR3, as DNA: TGTGCCAGCTTGCCGCGGGCTGGAAACACCATATATTTT. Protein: CASLPRAGNTIYF.

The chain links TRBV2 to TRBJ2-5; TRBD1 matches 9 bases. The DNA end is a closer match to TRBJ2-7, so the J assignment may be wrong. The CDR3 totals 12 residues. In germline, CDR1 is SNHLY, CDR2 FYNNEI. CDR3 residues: CASRRTGDEQYF. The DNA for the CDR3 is TGTGCCAGCCGCCGGACAGGGGACGAGCAGTACTTC.